This T cell receptor (beta chain) was sequenced for a study of human T cells and chemical hapten exposure (dated by TCRdb to the early 2020s). For the study in its entirety: For sensitization, 2% DPC in acetone was applied to a 2 cm by 2 cm area of upper inner arm skin. Throughout the study period of roughly 24 weeks, patients also received therapeutic DPC doses to the scalp every week. Patch testing was performed on the upper back with Finn chambers containing 0.01% DPC, and the patch tests were scored after 6 days according to International Contact Dermatitis Research Group standards. Most of the patients in the cohort were female, and the cohort covered alopecia areata with under or over 50% scalp involvement, alopecia totalis and alopecia universalis. Libraries were pooled for sequencing, and per-sample TCR yields varied mainly because of small differences in library volumes within the pool. The study tracked peripheral blood TCR repertoire changes in vivo during primary and secondary sensitization to the hapten diphenylcyclopropenone (DPC) in alopecia patients. Blood samples were taken from patients before sensitization (week 0) and at 2, 6 and about 24 weeks after DPC sensitization. Nearly 30 alopecia patients gave blood for TCR sequencing at one to four time points (pre-sensitization, 2, 6 and 24 weeks). The paper's findings and limits, for the study overall: Expanded TCRs formed significantly more large CDR3 similarity clusters than pre-sensitization or healthy control sets, consistent with antigen-driven responses. All patients had alopecia, a presumed autoimmune disease, so their immune response might differ from that of healthy individuals. The number of TCRs above 1 in 1000 frequency did not change with DPC sensitization; there was no evidence of global repertoire structure alterations. Repeated subsampling changed both the strength of the expansion versus patch-test correlation and the threshold at which the correlation became significant. The number of PT1 expanded TCRs positively correlated with patch test score, significant at thresholds 8, 16 and 32 but not 4.

The time point label for this specimen denotes: pre-sensitization, week 0. The treatment or condition label corresponds to: therapeutic diphenylcyclopropenone sensitization with weekly scalp DPC. At every patch-test visit, the blood draw took place before the patch test was put on. Patients were eligible if aged 18 to 70, diagnosed with alopecia and judged suitable for DPC therapy, and pregnant patients were excluded. Total RNA was extracted from unfractionated whole blood collected in Tempus Blood RNA tubes. Library method: RACE. Instrument used: NextSeq 500. During library preparation, unique molecular identifiers were attached to individual cDNA molecules so that TCRs could be counted quantitatively and reproducibly. For every blood RNA sample, sequencing covered both the TCR alpha and TCR beta chains. As for the original processing: The median number of TCRs per sample was some 100,000, ranging from about 23,224 to 690,600. V, J and CDR3 annotation of the TCR reads was performed with the Decombinator software suite. For the PS versus PT1 abundance plots, all samples were subsampled to the same number of TCRs (28,000). Expanded TCRs were defined as absent before sensitization and observed at least eight times at the 2-week time point. The public reads were quality trimmed at Q25 with fastp and then assembled into clones with MiXCR by TCRdb, keeping productive beta chains. All rows with the same CDR3 protein become a single entry with the most common DNA and genes. These V and J calls rely on TCRdb rather than the paper's analysis. This sample has approximately 370,000 distinct CDR3 sequences in its table, and around 5% of those were observed once. The ten largest account for over 6.5% of the sample.

This clonotype was observed a handful of times. The antigen this receptor binds is unknown. There are no base qualities to consult, and no much larger clone falls within one base. Including cysteine and phenylalanine, the CDR3 has 16 amino acids. This entry keeps only the CDR3 DNA: 48 bases, framed from base 1. The germline V gene provides CDR1 SGHTA and CDR2 FQGNSA. The junction carries 15 bases between V and J, which are trimmed by 5 bases and 1 base respectively. This chain is built from TRBV7-2 and TRBJ2-1, and perhaps TRBD1 as D gene, on 6 matching bases. The sample consisted of whole blood, taken in connection with sensitization to the hapten diphenylcyclopropenone (DPC). The sequence came from a woman younger than 35 with alopecia areata. Some clones in this sample may be carry-over from other donors' samples. At the DNA level, the sequence is TGTGCCAGCAGCCCGGCCGGGACAAGTTCCTACAATGAGCAGTTCTTC. Its protein is CASSPAGTSSYNEQFF.